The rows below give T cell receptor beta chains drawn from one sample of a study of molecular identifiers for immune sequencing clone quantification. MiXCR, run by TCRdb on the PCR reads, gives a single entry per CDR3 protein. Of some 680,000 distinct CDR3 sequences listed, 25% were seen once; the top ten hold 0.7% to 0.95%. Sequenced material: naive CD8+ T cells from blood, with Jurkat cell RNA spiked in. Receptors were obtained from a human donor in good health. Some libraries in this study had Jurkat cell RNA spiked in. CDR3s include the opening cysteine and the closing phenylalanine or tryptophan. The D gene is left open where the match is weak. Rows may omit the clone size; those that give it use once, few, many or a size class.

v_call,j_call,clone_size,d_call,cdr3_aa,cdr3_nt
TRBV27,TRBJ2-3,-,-,CASSWGRGTDTQYF,TGTGCCAGCAGTTGGGGCAGGGGCACAGATACGCAGTATTTT
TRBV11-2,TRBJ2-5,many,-,CASSLVPRQETQYF,TGTGCCAGCAGCTTAGTACCACGTCAAGAGACCCAGTACTTC
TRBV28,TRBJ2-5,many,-,CASSPRGAQETQYF,TGTGCCAGCAGTCCCCGGGGCGCACAAGAGACCCAGTACTTC
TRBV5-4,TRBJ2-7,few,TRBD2,CASSFGSGSYEQYF,TGTGCCAGCAGCTTCGGTAGCGGGAGCTACGAGCAGTACTTC
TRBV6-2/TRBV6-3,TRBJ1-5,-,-,CASSFWTGQPQHF,TGTGCCAGCAGTTTTTGGACTGGTCAGCCCCAGCATTTT
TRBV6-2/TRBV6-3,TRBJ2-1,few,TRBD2,CASIIAGGHEQFF,TGTGCCAGCATTATAGCGGGGGGGCATGAGCAGTTCTTC
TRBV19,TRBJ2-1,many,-,CASSIGGNEQFF,TGTGCCAGTAGTATAGGAGGGAATGAGCAGTTCTTC
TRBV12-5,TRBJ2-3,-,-,CASGRGTTRTDTQYF,TGTGCTAGTGGTCGAGGGACAACGCGCACAGATACGCAGTATTTT
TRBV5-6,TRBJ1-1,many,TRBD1,CASSPEDRLNTEAFF,TGTGCCAGCAGCCCGGAGGACAGGTTGAACACTGAAGCTTTCTTT
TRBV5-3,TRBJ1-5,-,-,CASGSLGGNQPQHF,TGTGCCAGCGGATCTTTAGGTGGCAATCAGCCCCAGCATTTT
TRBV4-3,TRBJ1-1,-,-,CASSQYRRPNTEAFF,TGCGCCAGCAGCCAGTACAGGCGGCCGAACACTGAAGCTTTCTTT
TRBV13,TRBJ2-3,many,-,CASSTTSGTPKGASSTDTQYF,TGTGCCAGCAGCACTACCTCCGGGACTCCTAAAGGGGCTTCTAGCACAGATACGCAGTATTTT
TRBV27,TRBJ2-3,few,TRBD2,CASSLYAGGRTDTQYF,TGTGCCAGCAGTTTATACGCGGGGGGCCGCACAGATACGCAGTATTTT
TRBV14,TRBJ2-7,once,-,CASSLLIGQRYEQYF,TGTGCCAGCAGCCTGCTGATAGGTCAGCGGTACGAGCAGTACTTC
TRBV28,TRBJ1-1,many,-,CASTDGLPGTEAFF,TGTGCCAGCACCGATGGACTCCCCGGCACTGAAGCTTTCTTT